This T cell receptor beta chain was documented in a study of cytomegalovirus exposure and HLA in healthy donors. Study-wide results and caveats: Later work found most CMV-associated TCR beta chains apparently HLA-restricted. Rarity held for most TCR sequences, but there were some public TCRs that occurred in many donors.

Remarks on this clone: What it recognizes is unknown.

A multiplex PCR was run with 60 Vbeta primers and 13 Jbeta primers. Original methodology: Roughly 10 million shared chains were among approximately 80 million unique TCR beta chains counted in a later analysis. The table came from immunoSEQ multiplex PCR; TCRdb's copy has only in-frame clones and leaves some out. That table is the source of V, J and clone size, and D and trimming were worked out from the DNA. Among about 150,000 clones listed, 65% to 80% were seen once. Germline V CDR1 and CDR2: LNHDA, SQIVND (reference sequence). There are 15 residues in the CDR3. Deletions cut 7 bases from V and 0 bases from J, with 13 bases between.

The receptor was isolated from a young man in good health and CMV-seronegative. V is TRBV19 and J is TRBJ1-5; D might be TRBD1 (6 bases). Sequencing used PBMCs. The CDR3 DNA reads TGTGCCAGTACCCTCGGACAGCTTAGCAATCAGCCCCAGCATTTT. Encoded protein: CASTLGQLSNQPQHF.